The clone carrying this T cell receptor beta chain was detected only a few times. The antigen is not known. The CDR3 covers 14 residues. CDR1 is SGHNT, CDR2 YYREEE, per germline (reference sequence). V shed 4 bases and J shed 0 bases, with 10 bases lying between them. These data come from a study of chemoradiotherapy in HPV16-positive cancers. The study, taken as a whole, reports: Non-HPV-specific T cells did not expand in tumors during treatment, whereas candidate HPV-specific clones and E7-related motifs did.

The assay was immunoSEQ multiplex PCR, and TCRdb's table has in-frame clones only and misses some. The sample contains tens of thousands of clones, roughly 90% of which appear only once. The J gene is TRBJ1-1, the V gene TRBV5-4, with D possibly matching TRBD1 (5 bases). The sequence came from a human donor with HPV-associated anogenital cancer. The material sequenced was blood, taken from a patient who underwent chemoradiotherapy. The CDR3 DNA reads TGTGCCAGCAGCCCGGGGGAGATGAACACTGAAGCTTTCTTT. Its protein product is CASSPGEMNTEAFF.